These 12 T cell receptor beta chains originate from one sample sequenced in a study of cytomegalovirus exposure and HLA in healthy donors. Sequencing was performed with immunoSEQ multiplex PCR; in TCRdb, only in-frame clones are kept and a portion is missing. The profile shows under 200,000 clones, roughly three quarters of them singletons. Sample: PBMCs. The receptors were gathered from a woman aged 25 to 45 in good health and CMV-seronegative.

This clone has a handful of counts. The chain is built from TRBV19 and TRBJ2-2; D is unresolved. The V gene's germline CDR1 is LNHDA and CDR2 SQIVND (reference sequence). V was trimmed by 9 bases and J by 6 bases, leaving 11 bases between them. The CDR3 runs 12 residues. CDR3 protein: CASTQKAGELFF. The CDR3 DNA sequence: TGTGCCAGCACACAGAAGGCCGGGGAGCTGTTTTTT.

The CDR3 DNA sequence: TGTGCCTGGAGTCCCTCTGAGCGGGGGGGCCTTCGCCAAGAGACCCAGTACTTC. Amino acids: CAWSPSERGGLRQETQYF. The genes are TRBV30 and TRBJ2-5; 10 bases map to TRBD2. J gave up 1 base and V 2 bases, and 13 bases lay outside the gene matches. The CDR3 has 18 residues. Germline V gene data show CDR1 as GTSNPN and CDR2 as SVGIG (reference sequence).

The chain couples TRBV4-2 to TRBJ2-5; D gene ambiguous. V dropped 0 bases and J dropped 2 bases, with 10 bases sitting between them. Germline assignment: CDR1 LGHNA and CDR2 YNFKEQ. The CDR3 loop spans 15 amino acids. The CDR3 loop is CASSQDSTVQETQYF. As DNA, the CDR3 is TGTGCCAGCAGCCAAGATTCCACTGTTCAAGAGACCCAGTACTTC.

The sample holds one count of this clone. The chain is built from TRBV7-6 and TRBJ1-4; the D gene is possibly TRBD1 (5 bases). Germline CDR1 SGHVS, CDR2 FNYEAQ. With 2 bases removed from V and 2 bases from J, the gap between germline ends came to 15 bases. CDR3 size: 17 residues. This chain's CDR3 is CASSLHGLAGTNEKLFF. The CDR3 coding sequence is TGTGCCAGCAGCTTACACGGCTTGGCAGGGACTAATGAAAAACTGTTTTTT.

The chain joins TRBV18 to TRBJ2-3; D not certain. The germline V and J ends were trimmed by 3 bases and 5 bases, with 3 bases remaining between them. The germline V gene has CDR1 KGHSH and CDR2 LQKENI. The CDR3 extends over 11 amino acids. The CDR3 loop is CASSPQDTQYF. The CDR3 coding sequence is TGTGCCAGCTCACCTCAAGATACGCAGTATTTT.

The chain links TRBV30 to TRBJ2-5, with 7 bases fitting TRBD2. CDR3 size: 14 residues. Germline values: CDR1 GTSNPN, CDR2 SVGIG (reference sequence). V dropped 2 bases and J dropped 2; count of bases not matched to a gene: 5. The CDR3 spells CAWSRGGAQETQYF. The DNA of the CDR3 is TGTGCCTGGAGTCGCGGGGGAGCTCAAGAGACCCAGTACTTC.

The chain is built from TRBV7-6 and TRBJ2-1; 14 bases align to TRBD2. Per germline, CDR1 SGHVS and CDR2 FNYEAQ. This CDR3 has 16 amino acids. Losses at the gene ends were 4 bases for V and 5 bases for J; bases not matched to a gene: 4. The CDR3 region has the DNA TGTGCCAGCAGCTCCCAGGGACTAGCGGGGGACAATGAGCAGTTCTTC. Its protein is CASSSQGLAGDNEQFF.

The chain combines TRBV9 with TRBJ1-2; a possible D gene is TRBD1 (5 bases). The CDR3 totals 18 residues. The V end was cut by 0 bases, the J end by 0 bases, with 18 bases between. Germline-derived CDR1 and CDR2 are SGDLS and YYNGEE. In DNA form, the CDR3 reads TGTGCCAGCAGCGTAGGTCCCGGGTCAGGGCCGTCTAACTATGGCTACACCTTC. Protein product: CASSVGPGSGPSNYGYTF.

The V call is TRBV11-2, the J call TRBJ2-5; 11 positions agree with TRBD2. Germline trimming cut 5 bases from V and 0 bases from J; bases unmatched to any gene: 5. Per the germline V gene, CDR1 is SGHAT and CDR2 is FQNNGV. The CDR3 loop spans 16 amino acids. The CDR3 DNA sequence: TGTGCCAGCAGCCGGGGACTAGCGGCGAACCAAGAGACCCAGTACTTC. It codes for CASSRGLAANQETQYF.

The chain combines TRBV15 with TRBJ1-1; D gene uncertain. This CDR3 has 14 amino acids. V lost 0 bases, J lost 1 base, and 6 bases lay in between. Germline CDR1 LNHNV, CDR2 YYDKDF (reference sequence). The DNA for the CDR3 is TGTGCCACCAGCAGAGATCGTCGGAACACTGAAGCTTTCTTT. Translated, it gives CATSRDRRNTEAFF.

CDR3 DNA: TGCGCCAGCAGCCAACTAGCGGGAGGGGGCGATGAGCAGTTCTTC. Translated, it gives CASSQLAGGGDEQFF. The rearrangement links TRBV5-1 to TRBJ2-1; 13 nucleotides align to TRBD2. The length of the CDR3 is 15 residues. The germline V gene has CDR1 SGHRS and CDR2 YFSETQ. V was clipped by 4 bases and J by 8 bases; unmatched bases: 6.

The V call is TRBV5-1, the J call TRBJ2-7; 7 bases are shared with TRBD1. Trimming cost V 7 bases and J 2 bases; bases outside gene matches: 6. Germline V gene lookup returns CDR1 SGHRS and CDR2 YFSETQ. The CDR3 contains 13 residues. As DNA, the CDR3 is TGCGCCAGCCACCGGGACAGTGCCTACGAGCAGTACTTC. Translating it yields CASHRDSAYEQYF. Using reference TRBV5-1 and TRBJ2-7 for the parts outside the CDR3, the full variable domain is KAGVTQTPRYLIKTRGQQVTLSCSPISGHRSVSWYQQTPGQGLQFLFEYFSETQRNKGNFPGRFSGRQFSNSRSEMNVSTLELGDSALYLCASHRDSAYEQYFGPGTRLTVT.